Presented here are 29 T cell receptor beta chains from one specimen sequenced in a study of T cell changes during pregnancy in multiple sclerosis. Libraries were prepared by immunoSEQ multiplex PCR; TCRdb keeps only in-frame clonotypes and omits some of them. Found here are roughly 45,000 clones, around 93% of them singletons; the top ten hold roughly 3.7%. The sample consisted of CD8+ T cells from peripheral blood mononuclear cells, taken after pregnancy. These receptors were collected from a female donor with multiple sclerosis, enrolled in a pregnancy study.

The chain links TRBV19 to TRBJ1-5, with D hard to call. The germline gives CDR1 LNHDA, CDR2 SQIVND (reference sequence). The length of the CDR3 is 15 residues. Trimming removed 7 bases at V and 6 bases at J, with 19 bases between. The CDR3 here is CASTGNRPTSQPQHF. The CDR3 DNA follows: TGTGCCAGTACGGGGAACCGTCCGACTTCTCAGCCCCAGCATTTT.

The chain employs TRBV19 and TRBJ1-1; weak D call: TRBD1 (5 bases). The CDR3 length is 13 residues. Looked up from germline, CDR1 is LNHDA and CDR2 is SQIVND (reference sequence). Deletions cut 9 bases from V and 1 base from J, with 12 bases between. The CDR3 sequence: CASRELGNTEAFF. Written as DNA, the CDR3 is TGTGCCAGCAGGGAATTGGGGAACACTGAAGCTTTCTTT.

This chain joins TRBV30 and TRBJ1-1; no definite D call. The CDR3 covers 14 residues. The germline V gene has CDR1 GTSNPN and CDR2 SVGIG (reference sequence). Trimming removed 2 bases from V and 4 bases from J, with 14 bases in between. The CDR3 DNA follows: TGTGCCTGGAGTACTTGGGCTCGGGGCACTGAAGCTTTCTTT. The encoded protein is CAWSTWARGTEAFF.

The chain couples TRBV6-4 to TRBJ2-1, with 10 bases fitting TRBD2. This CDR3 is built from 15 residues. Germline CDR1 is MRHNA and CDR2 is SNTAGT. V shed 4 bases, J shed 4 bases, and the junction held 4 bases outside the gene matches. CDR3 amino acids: CASSGTSGDYNEQFF. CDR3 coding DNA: TGTGCCAGCAGTGGAACTAGCGGGGATTACAATGAGCAGTTCTTC.

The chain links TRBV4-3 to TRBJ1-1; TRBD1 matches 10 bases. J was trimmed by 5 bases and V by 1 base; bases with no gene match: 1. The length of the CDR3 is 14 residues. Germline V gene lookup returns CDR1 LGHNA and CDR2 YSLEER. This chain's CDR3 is CASSQGQGATEAFF. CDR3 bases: TGCGCCAGCAGCCAAGGACAGGGGGCAACTGAAGCTTTCTTT.

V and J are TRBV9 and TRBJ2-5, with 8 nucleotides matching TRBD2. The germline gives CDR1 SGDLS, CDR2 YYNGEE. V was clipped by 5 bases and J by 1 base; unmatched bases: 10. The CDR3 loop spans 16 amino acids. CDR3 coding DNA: TGTGCCAGCAGGGCCCGGGGGGGGGTAACCCAAGAGACCCAGTACTTC. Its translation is CASRARGGVTQETQYF.

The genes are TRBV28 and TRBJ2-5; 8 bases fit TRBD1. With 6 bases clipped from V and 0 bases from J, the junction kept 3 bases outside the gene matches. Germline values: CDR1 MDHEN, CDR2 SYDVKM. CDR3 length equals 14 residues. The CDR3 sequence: CASRWTGNQETQYF. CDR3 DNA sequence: TGTGCCAGCAGATGGACAGGGAACCAAGAGACCCAGTACTTC.

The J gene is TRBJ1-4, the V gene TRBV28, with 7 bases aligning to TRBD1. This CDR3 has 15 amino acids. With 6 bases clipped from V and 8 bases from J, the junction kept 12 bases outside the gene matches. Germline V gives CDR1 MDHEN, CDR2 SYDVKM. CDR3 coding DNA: TGTGCCAGCAGCCCCACGGACAGGCGGGAAGAAAAACTGTTTTTT. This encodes CASSPTDRREEKLFF.

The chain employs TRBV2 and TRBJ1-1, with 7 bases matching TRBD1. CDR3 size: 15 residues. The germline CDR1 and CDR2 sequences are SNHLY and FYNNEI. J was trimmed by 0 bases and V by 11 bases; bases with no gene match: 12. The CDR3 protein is CAGTQGLGMNTEAFF. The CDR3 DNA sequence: TGTGCCGGAACACAGGGGCTGGGGATGAACACTGAAGCTTTCTTT.

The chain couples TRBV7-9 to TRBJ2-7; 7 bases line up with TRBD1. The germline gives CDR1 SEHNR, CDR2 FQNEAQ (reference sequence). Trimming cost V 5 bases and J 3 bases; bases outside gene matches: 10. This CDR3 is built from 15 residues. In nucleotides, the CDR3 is TGTGCCAGCAGCACTCCGGGACAGCCGTACTACGAGCAGTACTTC. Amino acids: CASSTPGQPYYEQYF.

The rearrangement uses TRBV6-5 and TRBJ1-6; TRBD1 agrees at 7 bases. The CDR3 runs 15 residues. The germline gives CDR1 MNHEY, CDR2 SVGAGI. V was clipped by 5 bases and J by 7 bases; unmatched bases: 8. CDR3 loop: CASSPWRGQNSPLHF. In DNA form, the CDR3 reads TGTGCCAGCAGTCCCTGGAGGGGACAGAATTCACCCCTCCACTTT.

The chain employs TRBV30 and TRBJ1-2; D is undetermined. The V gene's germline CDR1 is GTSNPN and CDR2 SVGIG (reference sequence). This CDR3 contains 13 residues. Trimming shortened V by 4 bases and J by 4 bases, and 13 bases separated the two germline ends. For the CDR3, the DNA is TGTGCCTGGATTATCGGGGAATTCTATGGCTACACCTTC. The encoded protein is CAWIIGEFYGYTF.

CDR3 in DNA: TGTGCCAGCGCTGGACAAGGGGGGGACATTCAGTACTTC. Its translation is CASAGQGGDIQYF. V gene TRBV9 combines with J gene TRBJ2-4; TRBD2 might be the D (7 bases). The CDR3 runs 13 residues. Germline-derived CDR1 and CDR2 are SGDLS and YYNGEE. The ends were cut back, 7 bases at V and 8 bases at J, with 16 bases in the middle. Drawing the rest from reference TRBV9 and TRBJ2-4, the complete variable domain is DSGVTQTPKHLITATGQRVTLRCSPRSGDLSVYWYQQSLDQGLQFLIQYYNGEERAKGNILERFSAQQFPDLHSELNLSSLELGDSALYFCASAGQGGDIQYFGAGTRLSVL.

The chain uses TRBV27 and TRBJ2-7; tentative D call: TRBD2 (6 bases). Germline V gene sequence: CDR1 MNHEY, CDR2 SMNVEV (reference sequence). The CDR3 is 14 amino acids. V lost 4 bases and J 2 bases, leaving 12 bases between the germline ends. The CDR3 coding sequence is TGTGCCAGCAGTTCCTGGCGGGACGCCTACGAGCAGTACTTC. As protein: CASSSWRDAYEQYF.

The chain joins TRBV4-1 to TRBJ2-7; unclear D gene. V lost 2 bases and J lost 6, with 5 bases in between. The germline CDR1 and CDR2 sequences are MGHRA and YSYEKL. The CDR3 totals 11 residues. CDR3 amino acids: CASSQQAEQYF. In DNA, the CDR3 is TGCGCCAGCAGCCAACAAGCCGAGCAGTACTTC.

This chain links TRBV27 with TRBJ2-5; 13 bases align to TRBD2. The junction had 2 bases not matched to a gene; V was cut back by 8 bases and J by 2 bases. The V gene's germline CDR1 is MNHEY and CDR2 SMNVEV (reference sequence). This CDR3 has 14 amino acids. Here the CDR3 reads CASRGLAGQETQYF. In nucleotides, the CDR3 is TGTGCCAGCCGGGGACTAGCGGGGCAAGAGACCCAGTACTTC.

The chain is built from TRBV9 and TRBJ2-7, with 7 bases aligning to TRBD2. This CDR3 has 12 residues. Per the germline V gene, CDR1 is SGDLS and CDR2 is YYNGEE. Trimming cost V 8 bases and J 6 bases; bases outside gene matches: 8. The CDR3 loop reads CASSGTNSEQYF. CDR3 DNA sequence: TGTGCCAGTTCCGGGACTAATAGCGAGCAGTACTTC.

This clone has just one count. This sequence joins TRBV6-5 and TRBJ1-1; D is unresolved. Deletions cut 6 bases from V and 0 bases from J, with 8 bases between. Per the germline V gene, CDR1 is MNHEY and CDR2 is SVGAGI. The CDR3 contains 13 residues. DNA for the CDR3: TGTGCCAGCAGGGCCCAGGTGAACACTGAAGCTTTCTTT. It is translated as CASRAQVNTEAFF.

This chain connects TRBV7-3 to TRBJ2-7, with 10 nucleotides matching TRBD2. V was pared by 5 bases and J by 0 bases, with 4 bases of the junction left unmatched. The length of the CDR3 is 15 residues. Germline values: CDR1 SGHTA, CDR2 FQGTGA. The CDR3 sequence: CASSLLAGSSYEQYF. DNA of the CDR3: TGTGCCAGCAGCCTACTAGCGGGGAGCTCCTACGAGCAGTACTTC.

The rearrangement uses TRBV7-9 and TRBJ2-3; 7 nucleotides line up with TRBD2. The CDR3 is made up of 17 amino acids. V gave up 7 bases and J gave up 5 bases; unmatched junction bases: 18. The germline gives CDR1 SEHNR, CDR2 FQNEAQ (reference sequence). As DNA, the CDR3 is TGTGCCAGCATCCACCTCGCGTCGACTAGCAGTAGAGATACGCAGTATTTT. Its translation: CASIHLASTSSRDTQYF.

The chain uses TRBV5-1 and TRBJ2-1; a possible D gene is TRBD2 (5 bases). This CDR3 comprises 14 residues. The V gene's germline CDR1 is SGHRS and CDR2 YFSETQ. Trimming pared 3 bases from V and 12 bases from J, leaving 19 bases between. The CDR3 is CASSSPGFSLGQFF. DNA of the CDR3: TGCGCCAGCAGCTCCCCGGGGTTTTCCCTTGGGCAGTTCTTC.

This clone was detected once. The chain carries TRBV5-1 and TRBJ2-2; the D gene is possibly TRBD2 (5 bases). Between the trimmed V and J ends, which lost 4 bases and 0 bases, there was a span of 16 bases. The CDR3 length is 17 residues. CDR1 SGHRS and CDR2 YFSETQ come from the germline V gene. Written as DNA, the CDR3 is TGCGCCAGCAGCCTCACTAGAGGAATCCCGAACACCGGGGAGCTGTTTTTT. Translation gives CASSLTRGIPNTGELFF.

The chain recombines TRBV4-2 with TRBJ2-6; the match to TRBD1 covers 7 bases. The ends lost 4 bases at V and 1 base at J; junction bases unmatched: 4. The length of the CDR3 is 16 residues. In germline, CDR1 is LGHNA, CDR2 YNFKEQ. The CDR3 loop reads CASSRETGSGANVLTF. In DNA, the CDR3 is TGTGCCAGCAGCCGGGAGACAGGGTCTGGGGCCAACGTCCTGACTTTC.

The CDR3 DNA is TGTGCCAGCAGTGAGTTACCCACAGGGATCTCTGGAAACACCATATATTTT. Its translation: CASSELPTGISGNTIYF. The chain combines TRBV2 with TRBJ1-3, with a possible D match to TRBD1 (6 bases). The CDR3 has 17 residues. Germline V lookup: CDR1 SNHLY, CDR2 FYNNEI. V dropped 3 bases and J dropped 0 bases, with 15 bases sitting between them.

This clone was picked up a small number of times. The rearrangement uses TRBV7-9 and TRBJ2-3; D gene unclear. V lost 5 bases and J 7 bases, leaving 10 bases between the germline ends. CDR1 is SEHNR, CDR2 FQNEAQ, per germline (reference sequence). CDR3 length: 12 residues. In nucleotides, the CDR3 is TGTGCCAGCAGCCCCCCTAAGAATACGCAGTATTTT. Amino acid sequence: CASSPPKNTQYF.

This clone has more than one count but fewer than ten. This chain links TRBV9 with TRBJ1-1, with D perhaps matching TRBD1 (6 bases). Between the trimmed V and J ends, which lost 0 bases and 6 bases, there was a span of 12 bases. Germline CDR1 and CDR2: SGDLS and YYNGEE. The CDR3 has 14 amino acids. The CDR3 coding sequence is TGTGCCAGCAGCGTAGAAGGGGGGGACCCTGAAGCTTTCTTT. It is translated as CASSVEGGDPEAFF.

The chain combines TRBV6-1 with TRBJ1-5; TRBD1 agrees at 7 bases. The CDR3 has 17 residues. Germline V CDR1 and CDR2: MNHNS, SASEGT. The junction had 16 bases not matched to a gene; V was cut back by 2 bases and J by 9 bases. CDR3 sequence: CASSETPSQGIRRPQHF. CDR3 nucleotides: TGTGCCAGCAGTGAAACCCCCTCACAGGGGATTCGTCGGCCCCAGCATTTT.

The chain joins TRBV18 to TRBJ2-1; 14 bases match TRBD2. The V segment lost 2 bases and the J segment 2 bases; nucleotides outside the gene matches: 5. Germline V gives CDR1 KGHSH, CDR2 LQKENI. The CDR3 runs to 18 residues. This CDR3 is CASSPETSGGAAYNEQFF. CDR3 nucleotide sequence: TGTGCCAGCTCACCAGAGACTAGCGGGGGGGCCGCCTACAATGAGCAGTTCTTC.

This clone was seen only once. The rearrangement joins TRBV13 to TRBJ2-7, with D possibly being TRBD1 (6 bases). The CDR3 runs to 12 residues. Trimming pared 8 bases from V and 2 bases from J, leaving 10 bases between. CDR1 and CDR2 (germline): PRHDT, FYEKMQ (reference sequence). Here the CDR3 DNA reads TGTGCCAGCGGTGGACAGACCTACGAGCAGTACTTC. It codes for CASGGQTYEQYF. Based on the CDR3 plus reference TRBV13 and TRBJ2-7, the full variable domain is AAGVIQSPRHLIKEKRETATLKCYPIPRHDTVYWYQQGPGQDPQFLISFYEKMQSDKGSIPDRFSAQQFSDYHSELNMSSLELGDSALYFCASGGQTYEQYFGPGTRLTVT.